The rows below give T cell receptor beta chains drawn from one sample of a study of OX40 agonist ivuxolimab in advanced cancers. Only in-frame clones appear in the TCRdb table, and some are missing; sequencing was by immunoSEQ multiplex PCR. The sample carries approximately 82,000 clones, approximately 95% recorded once. This sample comprised CD4+ or CD8+ T cells sorted from blood, obtained in a trial of the OX40 agonist ivuxolimab. All receptors come from an adult with an advanced solid tumor such as melanoma, head and neck, liver or kidney cancer. Each CDR3 is given with its conserved first and last residue. Each record gives: J gene, V gene, D gene, clone size, CDR3 DNA, CDR3 protein. D genes are given only for firm matches. Rows give clone size only sometimes, using once, few, many, or a class for an expanded clone.

J: TRBJ2-2
V: TRBV6-6
D: -
size: few
DNA: TGTGCCAGCAGTTACTCGATCCAGAACACCGGGGAGCTGTTTTTT
CDR3: CASSYSIQNTGELFF

J: TRBJ2-2
V: TRBV4-1
D: TRBD2
size: -
DNA: TGCGCCAGCAGCCCCCAGTCAGATAGCGGGAGTACCACCGGGGAGCTGTTTTTT
CDR3: CASSPQSDSGSTTGELFF

J: TRBJ1-4
V: TRBV4-3
D: TRBD1
size: once
DNA: TGCGCCAGCAGCCAAGAGAGGACAGGGTTAAATGAAAAACTGTTTTTT
CDR3: CASSQERTGLNEKLFF

J: TRBJ2-5
V: TRBV2
D: -
size: -
DNA: TGTGCCAGCAGTGAACCGGGACTCCCTCTAGAGTACCAAGAGACCCAGTACTTC
CDR3: CASSEPGLPLEYQETQYF

J: TRBJ1-5
V: TRBV18
D: TRBD1
size: -
DNA: TGTGCCAGCTCACCCTATGACAGGGGAAATAGCAATCAGCCCCAGCATTTT
CDR3: CASSPYDRGNSNQPQHF

J: TRBJ2-7
V: TRBV30
D: -
size: -
DNA: TGTGCCTGGAGTGTCGGTGCGTACGAGCAGTACTTC
CDR3: CAWSVGAYEQYF

J: TRBJ2-7
V: TRBV9
D: TRBD1
size: -
DNA: TGTGCCAGCAGCGCCGCCGGGACAGGAACCTACGAGCAGTACTTC
CDR3: CASSAAGTGTYEQYF

J: TRBJ1-4
V: TRBV28
D: -
size: -
DNA: TGTGCCAGCAGTTCCCGGGAGGGGGGGTTCTCAGTTAATGAAAAACTGTTTTTT
CDR3: CASSSREGGFSVNEKLFF

J: TRBJ2-1
V: TRBV7-9
D: TRBD2
size: -
DNA: TGTGCCAGCAGCCACACTAGCGGGGGGTTATCCTACAATGAGCAGTTCTTC
CDR3: CASSHTSGGLSYNEQFF

J: TRBJ2-1
V: TRBV7-9
D: -
size: -
DNA: TGTGCCAGCAGCTTAGAAGGTCTCGAACAGTTCTTC
CDR3: CASSLEGLEQFF

J: TRBJ2-7
V: TRBV5-4
D: -
size: -
DNA: TGTGCCAGCAGCTTGAGGCCCCACTCCTACGAGCAGTGCTTC
CDR3: CASSLRPHSYEQCF

J: TRBJ2-7
V: TRBV6-6
D: TRBD2
size: -
DNA: TGTGCCAGCAGCCCTCTGCCCGGGACTAGATCCTACGAGCAGTACTTC
CDR3: CASSPLPGTRSYEQYF

J: TRBJ1-4
V: TRBV2
D: -
size: -
DNA: TGTGCCAGCAGCGGGGGGGGTCTGGCTAATGAAAAACTGTTTTTT
CDR3: CASSGGGLANEKLFF

J: TRBJ2-7
V: TRBV10-3
D: TRBD2
size: once
DNA: TGTGCCATCAGTGAGTCAGGGATTAGCGGGGCCTACGAGCAGTACTTC
CDR3: CAISESGISGAYEQYF

J: TRBJ2-1
V: TRBV27
D: -
size: -
DNA: TGTGCCAGCAGTTATTTACTAGCTTACAATGAGCAGTTCTTC
CDR3: CASSYLLAYNEQFF

J: TRBJ2-4
V: TRBV10-1
D: TRBD2
size: -
DNA: TGCGCCAGCAGCCCGGGTGTGGGAGGGGTGGACATTCAGTACTTC
CDR3: CASSPGVGGVDIQYF

J: TRBJ2-7
V: TRBV28
D: -
size: -
DNA: TGTGCCAGCAGTTTATTAGGGATAGTTTACGAGCAGTACTTC
CDR3: CASSLLGIVYEQYF

J: TRBJ2-3
V: TRBV7-2
D: -
size: once
DNA: TGTGCCAGCAGCTTAGTTGGGGGGCGCACAGATACGCAGTATTTT
CDR3: CASSLVGGRTDTQYF

J: TRBJ2-2
V: TRBV27
D: TRBD2
size: -
DNA: TGTGCCAGCAAGGCGGGGGGAATGATCGGGGAGCTGTTTTTT
CDR3: CASKAGGMIGELFF

J: TRBJ1-2
V: TRBV5-1
D: -
size: -
DNA: TGCGCCAGCAGCTTACCTCCAGGGGATGGCTACACCTTC
CDR3: CASSLPPGDGYTF

J: TRBJ2-1
V: TRBV27
D: -
size: -
DNA: TGTGCCAGCAGTTCCCTTCCCATTTTCTCCTACAATGAGCAGTTCTTC
CDR3: CASSSLPIFSYNEQFF

J: TRBJ1-4
V: TRBV6-1
D: TRBD1
size: -
DNA: TGTGCCAGCAGTGTCCTGCCCCAGGGGGCAGTAAATGAAAAACTGTTTTTT
CDR3: CASSVLPQGAVNEKLFF

J: TRBJ2-2
V: TRBV6-5
D: TRBD1
size: once
DNA: TGTGCCAGCAGTGCCGGGACAGAGAACACCGGGGAGCTGTTTTTT
CDR3: CASSAGTENTGELFF

J: TRBJ1-5
V: TRBV27
D: -
size: -
DNA: TGTGCCAGCAGTTACGGTTCGAGTCAGCCCCAGCATTTT
CDR3: CASSYGSSQPQHF

J: TRBJ1-6
V: TRBV5-1
D: TRBD1
size: -
DNA: TGCGCCAGCAGCTCGGACAGGGCGCATAATTCACCCCTCCACTTT
CDR3: CASSSDRAHNSPLHF

J: TRBJ1-1
V: TRBV25-1
D: -
size: -
DNA: TGTGCCGCAGGGAACACTGAAGCTTTCTTT
CDR3: CAAGNTEAFF

J: TRBJ2-2
V: TRBV6-5
D: -
size: once
DNA: TGTGCCAGCAGTAGGTACAGGAACACCGGGGAGCTGTTTTTT
CDR3: CASSRYRNTGELFF

J: TRBJ2-7
V: TRBV4-3
D: -
size: -
DNA: TGCGCCAGCAGCCAAGATATCGGACATTCACCCTACGAGCAGTACTTC
CDR3: CASSQDIGHSPYEQYF

J: TRBJ1-2
V: TRBV10-1
D: TRBD1
size: -
DNA: TGCGCCAGCAGTGAGCCTGGGACAGGGTATGGCTACACCTTC
CDR3: CASSEPGTGYGYTF

J: TRBJ1-2
V: TRBV18
D: TRBD1
size: -
DNA: TGTGCCAGCTCACCTGATTCGACAGGGGGAAATGGCTACACCTTC
CDR3: CASSPDSTGGNGYTF

J: TRBJ2-3
V: TRBV5-1
D: -
size: -
DNA: TGCGCCAGCAGCCCCGACCACGAGGCAGATACGCAGTATTTT
CDR3: CASSPDHEADTQYF

J: TRBJ2-7
V: TRBV27
D: -
size: -
DNA: TGTGCCAGCAGTTTAAGGGCCGCGTCTTTCTACGAGCAGTACTTC
CDR3: CASSLRAASFYEQYF

J: TRBJ2-1
V: TRBV5-1
D: TRBD2
size: -
DNA: TGCGCCAGCAGCTTGGCCTCGGGACTAGCTTACAATGAGCAGTTCTTC
CDR3: CASSLASGLAYNEQFF

J: TRBJ1-1
V: TRBV6-5
D: TRBD1
size: -
DNA: TGTGCCAGCAGTTACATGACCGGACAGGGCACTGAAGCTTTCTTT
CDR3: CASSYMTGQGTEAFF

J: TRBJ1-1
V: TRBV15
D: -
size: -
DNA: TGTGCCACCAGCAGAAGGTCCCTACCCGGAACTGAAGCTTTCTTT
CDR3: CATSRRSLPGTEAFF

J: TRBJ1-5
V: TRBV7-2
D: TRBD1
size: few
DNA: TGTGCCAGCAGCTTAAGCAGGGGGCTAGAATATGGCAATCAGCCCCAGCATTTT
CDR3: CASSLSRGLEYGNQPQHF